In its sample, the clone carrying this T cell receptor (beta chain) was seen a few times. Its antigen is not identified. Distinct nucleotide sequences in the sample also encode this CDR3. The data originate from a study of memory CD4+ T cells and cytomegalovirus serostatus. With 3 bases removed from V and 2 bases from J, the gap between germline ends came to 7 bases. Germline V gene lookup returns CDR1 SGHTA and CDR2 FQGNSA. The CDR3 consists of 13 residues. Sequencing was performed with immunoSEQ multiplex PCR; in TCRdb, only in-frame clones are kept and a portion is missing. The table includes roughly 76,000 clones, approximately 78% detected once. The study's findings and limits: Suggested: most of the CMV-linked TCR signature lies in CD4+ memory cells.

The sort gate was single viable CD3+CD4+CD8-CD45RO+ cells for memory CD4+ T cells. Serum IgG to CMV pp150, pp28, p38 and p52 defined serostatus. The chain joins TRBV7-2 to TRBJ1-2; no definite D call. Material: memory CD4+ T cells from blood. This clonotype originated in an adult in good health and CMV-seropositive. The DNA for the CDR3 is TGTGCCAGCAGCTTCGGAAGGAACTATGGCTACACCTTC. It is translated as CASSFGRNYGYTF. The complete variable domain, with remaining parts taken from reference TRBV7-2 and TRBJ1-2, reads GAGVSQSPSNKVTEKGKDVELRCDPISGHTALYWYRQSLGQGLEFLIYFQGNSAPDKSGLPSDRFSAERTGGSVSTLTIQRTQQEDSAVYLCASSFGRNYGYTFGSGTRLTVV.